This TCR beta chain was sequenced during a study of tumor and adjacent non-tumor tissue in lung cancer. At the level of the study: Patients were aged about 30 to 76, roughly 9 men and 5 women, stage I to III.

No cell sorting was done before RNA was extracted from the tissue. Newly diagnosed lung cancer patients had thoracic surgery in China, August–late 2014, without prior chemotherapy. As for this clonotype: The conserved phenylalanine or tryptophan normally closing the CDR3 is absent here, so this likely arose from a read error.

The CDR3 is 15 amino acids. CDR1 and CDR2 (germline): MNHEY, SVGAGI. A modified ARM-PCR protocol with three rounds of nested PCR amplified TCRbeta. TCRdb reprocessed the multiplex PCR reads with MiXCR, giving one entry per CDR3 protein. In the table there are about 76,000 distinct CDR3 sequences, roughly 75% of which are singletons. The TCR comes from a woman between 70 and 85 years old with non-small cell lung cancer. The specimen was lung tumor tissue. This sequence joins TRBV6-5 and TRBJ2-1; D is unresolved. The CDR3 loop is CGSSYGFSLNNEQFL. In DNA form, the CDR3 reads TGTGGCAGCAGTTACGGCTTCAGTCTTAACAATGAGCAGTTCCTC.